This TCR beta chain appears in the sequencing data of a study of beta chain features in type 1 diabetes. Every participating donor gave one draw, a heparinised blood sample averaging around 0.11 L. Sequenced material consisted of expressed TCRB transcripts (all of the isolated RNA was reverse transcribed). Some clones are missing from TCRdb's copy, which holds only in-frame ones; the method was immunoSEQ multiplex PCR. The data hold 300,000 to 350,000 clones, with roughly 8% observed a single time. Sequencing was done on a sample of central memory CD4+ T cells from blood. This receptor was identified in a woman under 30 in good health.

The CDR3 protein is CASSQKRTSGQGTDTQYF. In DNA, the CDR3 is TGCGCCAGCAGCCAAAAACGCACCTCGGGACAGGGCACAGATACGCAGTATTTT. V usage is TRBV4-1 and J usage is TRBJ2-3; 8 bases match TRBD1. Per germline, CDR1 MGHRA and CDR2 YSYEKL. CDR3 length: 18 residues. J gave up 1 base and V 2 bases, and 11 bases lay outside the gene matches.